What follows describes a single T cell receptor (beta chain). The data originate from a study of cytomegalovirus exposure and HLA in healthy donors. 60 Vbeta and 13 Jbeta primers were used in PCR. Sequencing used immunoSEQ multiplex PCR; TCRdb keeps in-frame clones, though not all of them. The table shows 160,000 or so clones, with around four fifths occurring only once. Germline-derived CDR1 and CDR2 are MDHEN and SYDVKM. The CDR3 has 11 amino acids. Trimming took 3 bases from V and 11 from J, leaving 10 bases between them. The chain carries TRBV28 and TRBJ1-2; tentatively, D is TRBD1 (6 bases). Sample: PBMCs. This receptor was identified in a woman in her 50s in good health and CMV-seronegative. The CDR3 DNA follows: TGTGCCAGCAGTTTGACAGGCGAATACACCTTC. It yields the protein CASSLTGEYTF.